Each of the 17 T cell receptor beta chains below was sequenced from the same sample in a study of regulatory T cells in long-lasting Graves disease. Stated time point: newly diagnosed GD, antithyroid drugs for less than 3 months. Extracted RNA from PBMCs served as the source of the TCR library. The authors built TCR beta libraries using iRepertoire HTBI primers and Arm-PCR of CDR3 regions. TCRdb itself ran the multiplex PCR reads through MiXCR, one entry per CDR3 protein. Of a few hundred thousand distinct CDR3 sequences in the sample, over 15% were seen once. These same data were also listed under a study on T cells in Graves' hyperthyroidism and ophthalmopathy.

The sequences come from peripheral blood mononuclear cells (PBMCs), collected at new diagnosis, from a patient treated with antithyroid drugs. Receptors originate from a man aged 40-49 years with Graves disease.

This clonotype was picked up many times. The rearrangement joins TRBV6-9 to TRBJ1-1, with TRBD1 as a possible D gene (6 bases). The CDR3 runs 15 residues. Germline V lookup: CDR1 MNHGY, CDR2 SVAAGI. The V end was cut by 3 bases, the J end by 3 bases, with 14 bases between. The chain's CDR3 is CASSYPRGPDTEAFF. DNA for the CDR3: TGTGCCAGCAGTTACCCCAGGGGCCCGGACACTGAAGCTTTCTTT.

The sample holds one count of this clonotype. The chain recombines TRBV25-1 with TRBJ2-7; D ambiguous. Germline V gene data show CDR1 as MGHDK and CDR2 as SYGVNS. The CDR3 has 13 residues. V gave up 4 bases and J gave up 2 bases, with 9 bases separating them. CDR3 DNA: TGTGCCAGCAGTGGCGACCCTCCCTACGAGCAGTACTTC. Residues: CASSGDPPYEQYF.

This clonotype has ten or more counts. The V gene is TRBV5-1, the J gene TRBJ1-1, with D hard to call. The V end lost 0 bases, the J end lost 0 bases, and 9 bases lay between the germline ends. Germline lookup yields CDR1 SGHRS and CDR2 YFSETQ. The CDR3 extends over 15 amino acids. The DNA of the CDR3 is TGCGCCAGCAGCTTGGCCTGGGGTGTGAACACTGAAGCTTTCTTT. It is translated as CASSLAWGVNTEAFF.

The gene calls are TRBV3-1 and TRBJ1-2, with D possibly TRBD1 on 6 matching bases. The V end was cut by 1 base, the J end by 7 bases, with 13 bases between. From germline, CDR1 is LGHDT and CDR2 YNNKEL (reference sequence). The CDR3 is 14 amino acids. CDR3 in DNA: TGTGCCAGCAGCCAAGTGCAGGGGATGGTTGGCTACACCTTC. Its translation is CASSQVQGMVGYTF.

In this sample, this clonotype turned up many times. V and J are TRBV27 and TRBJ2-3; 8 bases are a match to TRBD1. CDR1 is MNHEY and CDR2 is SMNVEV in the germline V gene (reference sequence). This CDR3 region has 11 residues. J lost 4 bases, V lost 10 bases, and 1 base had no gene match. The CDR3: CATGGADTQYF. The CDR3 region has the DNA TGTGCCACAGGGGGCGCAGATACGCAGTATTTT.

The gene calls are TRBV3-1 and TRBJ2-1, with TRBD1 as a possible D gene (5 bases). The better agreement between TRBJ2-4 and the DNA end casts doubt on the J call. The CDR3 length is 14 residues. CDR1 is LGHDT, CDR2 YNNKEL, per germline (reference sequence). Here the CDR3 DNA reads TGTGCCAGCAGCCAATACGACAGACAAGACATTCAGTACTTC. Its translation is CASSQYDRQDIQYF.

This clonotype was counted at least ten times. The chain couples TRBV20-1 to TRBJ2-7; a weak D match, TRBD1 (6 bases). The CDR3 spans 14 residues. The V end lost 1 base, the J end lost 1 base, and 11 bases lay between the germline ends. In germline, CDR1 is DFQATT, CDR2 SNEGSKA (reference sequence). CDR3: CSARVVQGSYEQYF. The DNA for the CDR3 is TGCAGTGCTAGAGTTGTTCAGGGGTCCTACGAGCAGTACTTC.

The chain has TRBV3-1 and TRBJ2-2; TRBD2 matches at 8 bases. The CDR3 length is 16 residues. J gave up 6 bases and V 2 bases, and 8 bases lay outside the gene matches. CDR1 and CDR2 from the germline V gene are LGHDT and YNNKEL (reference sequence). The CDR3 is CASSQHSGGGPGELFF. The CDR3 DNA sequence: TGTGCCAGCAGCCAACACAGCGGCGGGGGGCCCGGGGAGCTGTTTTTT. Full variable domain (rest looked up from reference TRBV3-1 and TRBJ2-2): DTAVSQTPKYLVTQMGNDKSIKCEQNLGHDTMYWYKQDSKKFLKIMFSYNNKELIINETVPNRFSPKSPDKAHLNLHINSLELGDSAVYFCASSQHSGGGPGELFFGEGSRLTVL.

This clonotype occurred a few times. The chain links TRBV12-3 or TRBV12-4 to TRBJ1-3, with 7 bases that match TRBD1. This CDR3 contains 16 residues. Trimming cost V 4 bases and J 3 bases; bases outside gene matches: 9. The CDR3 bases are TGTGCCAGCAGTTCACAGGGGAGGGTAGTTGGAAACACCATATATTTT. The encoded protein is CASSSQGRVVGNTIYF.

The chain employs TRBV13 and TRBJ2-3; D call uncertain. V lost 2 bases and J lost 4, with 7 bases in between. Germline V CDR1 and CDR2: PRHDT, FYEKMQ (reference sequence). This CDR3 has 13 amino acids. The CDR3, as DNA: TGTGCCAGCAGCTTAATGGGTGCAGATACGCAGTATTTT. It encodes CASSLMGADTQYF.

This clonotype has a count of ten or more. The J gene is TRBJ1-1, the V gene TRBV7-9; tentative D call: TRBD1 (5 bases). V dropped 4 bases and J dropped 1 base, with 10 bases sitting between them. The CDR3 loop spans 14 amino acids. Germline assignment: CDR1 SEHNR and CDR2 FQNEAQ (reference sequence). The DNA of the CDR3 is TGTGCCAGCAGCTCGCGGGGGAGGAACACTGAAGCTTTCTTT. Translation gives CASSSRGRNTEAFF.

This sequence joins TRBV6-1 and TRBJ2-2, with TRBD1 identical over 9 bases. V lost 6 bases to trimming and J lost 5 bases; unmatched junction nucleotides: 10. Germline lookup yields CDR1 MNHNS and CDR2 SASEGT. The CDR3 contains 16 residues. CDR3 sequence reads: CASSRAGQGSTGELFF. The DNA of the CDR3 is TGTGCCAGCAGCCGCGCCGGACAGGGGTCTACCGGGGAGCTGTTTTTT.

This chain links TRBV11-2 with TRBJ2-7; no firm D call. Trimming removed 4 bases at V and 5 bases at J, with 18 bases between. The germline gives CDR1 SGHAT, CDR2 FQNNGV. The CDR3 sequence is 15 residues long. CDR3 amino acids: CASSSLSTWNHEQYF. CDR3 coding DNA: TGTGCCAGCAGCTCCCTGTCAACCTGGAACCACGAGCAGTACTTC. The full variable domain, in which reference TRBV11-2 and TRBJ2-7 provide the parts outside the CDR3, is EAGVAQSPRYKIIEKRQSVAFWCNPISGHATLYWYQQILGQGPKLLIQFQNNGVVDDSQLPKDRFSAERLKGVDSTLKIQPAKLEDSAVYLCASSSLSTWNHEQYFGPGTRLTVT.

There are a few counts of this clonotype. This chain joins TRBV20-1 and TRBJ2-3; the match to TRBD2 covers 7 bases. From germline, CDR1 is DFQATT and CDR2 SNEGSKA (reference sequence). The CDR3 runs to 13 residues. J gave up 3 bases and V 1 base, and 1 base lay outside the gene matches. The CDR3 nucleotides read TGCAGTGCTAGAGCGGGGGGTACAGATACGCAGTATTTT. It encodes CSARAGGTDTQYF.

In this sample, this clonotype turned up a few times. Germline is not matched at one junction end, which may reflect a read error. The chain is built from TRBV28 and TRBJ2-2; TRBD2 is a possible D gene (6 bases). This CDR3 region has 15 residues. Germline V gene lookup returns CDR1 MDHEN and CDR2 SYDVKM. CDR3 protein: CASSSYRGVIGGLFF. CDR3 DNA sequence: TGTGCCAGCAGTTCATACCGCGGGGTTATCGGGGGGCTGTTTTTT.

This clonotype has ten or more counts. This chain joins TRBV28 and TRBJ1-4, with a weak D call TRBD1 (5 bases). V was clipped by 4 bases and J by 5 bases, with 17 bases between them. This CDR3 spans 16 amino acids. Germline CDR1 MDHEN, CDR2 SYDVKM. The DNA for the CDR3 is TGTGCCAGCAGTTCCCTCCGAGGGGCTATCAATGAAAAACTGTTTTTT. Translated, it gives CASSSLRGAINEKLFF.

Remarks on this clonotype: With a much larger clone just one base away, this may be a read error. This chain uses TRBV5-1 with TRBJ2-3; D is undetermined. The J call is uncertain, as TRBJ2-7 better fits the DNA end. This CDR3 has 12 amino acids. Germline CDR1 and CDR2: SGHRS and YFSETQ. Here the CDR3 DNA reads TGCGCCAGCAGCTTGAATCGTAATGAGCAGTACTTC. This gives the protein CASSLNRNEQYF.